This passage covers 29 T cell receptor beta chains from one sample sequenced in a study of T cell clonality in common variable immunodeficiency. Some clones are missing from TCRdb's copy, which holds only in-frame ones; the method was immunoSEQ multiplex PCR. The sample holds tens of thousands of clones, and no clone turns up only once. Input material: peripheral blood mononuclear cells. The receptors here all came from a person between 18 and 75 years old in good health.

The table lists this clone with many counts. The read is 3 residues too short to cover the CDR3 end, so that end is filled in from the germline J gene. This chain uses TRBV27 with TRBJ2-7, with a possible D match to TRBD2 (6 bases). The V end was cut by 2 bases, the J end by 3 bases, with 11 bases between. Looked up from germline, CDR1 is MNHEY and CDR2 is SMNVEV (reference sequence). The CDR3 runs 14 residues. CDR3 DNA, as far as it was read: TGTGCCAGCAGTTTACGGGGGAGGCTCTACGAG. Translation gives CASSLRGRLYE. The entire CDR3 protein is CASSLRGRLYEQYF.

This clone appeared many times. The read is 3 residues too short to cover the CDR3 end, so that end is filled in from the germline J gene. The genes are TRBV5-6 and TRBJ2-5, with 7 positions matching TRBD1. Germline CDR1 is SGHDT and CDR2 is YYEEEE. This CDR3 comprises 14 residues. Germline trimming cut 4 bases from V and 4 bases from J; bases unmatched to any gene: 7. The sequenced part of the CDR3 DNA is TGTGCCAGCAGCCCCCGGACAGGAGGAGAGACC. This encodes CASSPRTGGET. The CDR3 in full is CASSPRTGGETQYF.

The table lists this clone with a few counts. Read sequence stops 3 residues before the CDR3 end, and the germline J gene provides the missing end. V usage is TRBV19 and J usage is TRBJ2-4; D is perhaps TRBD1 (8 bases). Germline CDR1 is LNHDA and CDR2 is SQIVND (reference sequence). The CDR3 loop spans 13 amino acids. The CDR3: CASSTTGGEVQYF. The part of the CDR3 DNA that was read is TGTGCCAGTAGTACCACAGGGGGGGAGGTT.

This clone appeared many times. From the germline J gene comes the end of the CDR3, since the read stops 3 residues before it. The same CDR3 arises from other DNA sequences in this sample as well. V and J are TRBV5-4 and TRBJ2-7; the D is unclear. The CDR3 is made up of 12 amino acids. CDR1 and CDR2 (germline): SGHNT, YYREEE (reference sequence). The V end lost 0 bases, the J end lost 3 bases, and 4 bases lay between the germline ends. CDR3 bases read: TGTGCCAGCAGCTTGGGCGGCTACGAG. This codes for CASSLGGYE. The entire CDR3 reads CASSLGGYEQYF.

In its sample, this clone was seen many times. The CDR3 end lies 3 residues beyond the end of the read and is filled in from the germline J gene. V usage is TRBV30 and J usage is TRBJ2-1; D is perhaps TRBD2 (6 bases). The CDR3 contains 12 residues. Germline lookup yields CDR1 GTSNPN and CDR2 SVGIG (reference sequence). Trimming took off 4 bases at V and 8 bases at J, with 12 bases between the two ends. CDR3 sequence: CAWKHTSYEQFF. The sequenced part of the CDR3 DNA is TGTGCCTGGAAACATACTAGCTATGAG.

This clone was counted at least ten times. Read data end 3 residues before the CDR3 end; the end is taken from the germline J gene. The V gene is TRBV20-1, the J gene TRBJ2-7, with 9 bases aligning to TRBD2. This CDR3 is built from 14 residues. With 2 bases clipped from V and 4 bases from J, the junction kept 6 bases outside the gene matches. Germline V gene sequence: CDR1 DFQATT, CDR2 SNEGSKA (reference sequence). The DNA read from the CDR3 is TGCAGTGCTAGACCCGGGACTAGCTGGTACGAG. It yields the protein CSARPGTSWYE. The complete CDR3 sequence is CSARPGTSWYEQYF.

The sample holds many counts of this clone. The read terminates 3 residues before the CDR3 end, so the remaining end is supplied by the germline J gene. This chain links TRBV28 with TRBJ2-7; 15 bases agree with TRBD2. This CDR3 has 17 residues. From germline, CDR1 is MDHEN and CDR2 SYDVKM. V shed 4 bases, J shed 2 bases, and the junction held 6 bases outside the gene matches. Here the CDR3 reads CASSSPGLAGGTYEQYF. The CDR3 DNA, read in part, is TGTGCCAGCAGTTCGCCCGGACTAGCGGGAGGGACCTACGAG.

This clone was recorded at least ten times. CDR3 DNA (partial): TGTGCCAGTAGTCCGATAGCGGAAAGCTCCTACAATGAG. This gives the protein CASSPIAESSYNE. The CDR3 in its entirety is CASSPIAESSYNEQFF. The chain combines TRBV19 with TRBJ2-1, with D possibly being TRBD2 (6 bases). The CDR3 end is not reached by the read, which stops 3 residues before it; the germline J gene fills it in. CDR3 size: 16 residues. The ends were cut back, 5 bases at V and 0 bases at J, with 14 bases in the middle. CDR1 and CDR2 from the germline V gene are LNHDA and SQIVND (reference sequence).

This clone occurred many times. The read terminates 3 residues ahead of where the CDR3 ends, so the germline J gene completes it. The chain recombines TRBV28 with TRBJ1-2; tentative D call: TRBD1 (5 bases). The germline V gene has CDR1 MDHEN and CDR2 SYDVKM. The CDR3 is made up of 11 amino acids. V was trimmed by 9 bases and J by 4 bases, leaving 9 bases between them. CDR3 loop: CASGTRYGYTF. The sequenced CDR3 bases are TGTGCCAGTGGGACTCGCTATGGC.

This clone occurred many times. The CDR3 spells CASSLILEAFF. The covered CDR3 bases are TGTGCCAGCAGCTTAATTCTTGAA. The V and J genes are TRBV7-9 and TRBJ1-1; D is uncertain. The read ends 3 residues shy of where the CDR3 ends; the end is completed using the germline J gene. The V gene's germline CDR1 is SEHNR and CDR2 FQNEAQ (reference sequence). The V end lost 2 bases, the J end lost 7 bases, and 5 bases lay between the germline ends. The CDR3 contains 11 residues.

This clone has ten or more counts. The CDR3 end falls 3 residues outside the read, so it is completed with the germline J gene. This chain links TRBV5-6 with TRBJ1-1; D gene ambiguous. V gave up 1 base and J gave up 4 bases, with 8 bases separating them. Looked up from germline, CDR1 is SGHDT and CDR2 is YYEEEE. This CDR3 comprises 13 residues. CDR3 DNA, as far as it was read: TGTGCCAGCAGCTTGCTTCTCGGCACTGAA. This translates into CASSLLLGTE. The complete CDR3 protein is CASSLLLGTEAFF.

This clone was recorded many times. The read ends 3 residues before the CDR3 terminus; that terminus is restored from the germline J gene. The chain joins TRBV20-1 to TRBJ1-1; D gene ambiguous. The germline V gene encodes CDR1 DFQATT and CDR2 SNEGSKA (reference sequence). V lost 2 bases to trimming and J lost 4 bases, with 11 bases between them. The CDR3 consists of 13 residues. The CDR3 DNA, read in part, is TGCAGTGCTAGACCTCAGGCTGGCACTGAA. It yields the protein CSARPQAGTE. The whole CDR3 protein is CSARPQAGTEAFF.

This clone was picked up many times. The CDR3 goes on 3 residues after the read ends, and that part is filled in from the germline J gene. The rearrangement joins TRBV20-1 to TRBJ2-7; 7 bases align to TRBD1. Germline V gene lookup returns CDR1 DFQATT and CDR2 SNEGSKA (reference sequence). The CDR3 covers 13 residues. Unmatched junction bases numbered 11, after V lost 6 bases and J lost 6 bases. CDR3 sequence: CSARDSRSGEQYF. The CDR3 DNA, read in part, is TGCAGTGCCCGGGACAGCCGGTCGGGCGAG.

This clone was observed many times. With the read ending 3 residues before the CDR3 end, the germline J gene is used to fill in that end. The genes are TRBV5-6 and TRBJ1-2; 7 bases match TRBD1. CDR1 SGHDT and CDR2 YYEEEE come from the germline V gene. The CDR3 covers 14 residues. The J segment lost 2 bases and the V segment lost 3 bases, leaving 4 bases of the junction unmatched. The sequenced CDR3 bases are TGTGCCAGCAGCTCGACGGACAGGAACTATGGC. It is translated as CASSSTDRNYG. The full-length CDR3 reads as CASSSTDRNYGYTF.

This clone was seen many times. The read halts 3 residues ahead of the CDR3 end, with the missing end drawn from the germline J gene. J is TRBJ2-7 and V is TRBV5-1, with D tentatively TRBD2 (5 bases). The V end was cut by 4 bases, the J end by 0 bases, with 8 bases between. Germline V gives CDR1 SGHRS, CDR2 YFSETQ. This CDR3 comprises 13 residues. The part of the CDR3 DNA that was read is TGCGCCAGCAGCCCTGGACTCTCCTACGAG. Translation: CASSPGLSYE. The entire CDR3 sequence reads CASSPGLSYEQYF.

This clone was seen ten or more times. The CDR3 end is not reached by the read, which stops 3 residues before it; the germline J gene fills it in. The rearrangement joins TRBV19 to TRBJ1-5; D unclear. The V and J ends lost 0 bases and 6 bases respectively, with 3 bases between them. This CDR3 is built from 12 residues. The V gene's germline CDR1 is LNHDA and CDR2 SQIVND (reference sequence). The CDR3 bases that were read are TGTGCCAGTAGTATAGAGGCTCAGCCC. It codes for CASSIEAQP. The full CDR3 reads CASSIEAQPQHF.

This clone was seen many times. The read stops 3 residues short of the end of the CDR3; the missing end is completed from the germline J gene. The genes are TRBV28 and TRBJ2-3, with 9 bases fitting TRBD2. Germline V gives CDR1 MDHEN, CDR2 SYDVKM. The CDR3 is 19 residues long. Trimming removed 8 bases from V and 3 bases from J; junction bases left unmatched: 21. The CDR3 sequence is CASAGGRSHALRRTDTQYF. The covered CDR3 bases are TGTGCCAGCGCGGGAGGGAGGTCCCACGCATTACGTCGAACAGATACG.

Ten or more counts support this clone. The CDR3 extends 3 residues past the end of the read, so its final part is completed from the germline J gene. The chain combines TRBV14 with TRBJ1-2, with 7 bases fitting TRBD1. V was pared by 5 bases and J by 2 bases, with 2 bases of the junction left unmatched. Per the germline V gene, CDR1 is SGHDN and CDR2 is FVKESK. This CDR3 has 13 residues. The CDR3 loop reads CASSTGQNYGYTF. The sequenced part of the CDR3 DNA is TGTGCCAGCAGCACGGGACAGAACTATGGC.

This clone was seen at least ten times. Coverage ceases 3 residues before the CDR3 finishes, and the germline J gene fills in the end. The chain recombines TRBV20-1 with TRBJ2-1; maybe TRBD2 (5 bases). V lost 0 bases and J lost 2, with 14 bases in between. Looked up from germline, CDR1 is DFQATT and CDR2 is SNEGSKA (reference sequence). The CDR3 runs to 16 residues. The DNA read from the CDR3 is TGCAGTGCTAGAGATCCACTAGGAGGTACCTACAATGAG. Translated: CSARDPLGGTYNE. The full CDR3 is CSARDPLGGTYNEQFF.

The table lists this clone with many counts. The read is 3 residues too short to cover the CDR3 end, so that end is filled in from the germline J gene. J is TRBJ1-2 and V is TRBV30; D unresolved. CDR1 is GTSNPN, CDR2 SVGIG, per germline (reference sequence). Trimming left V 3 bases short and J 3 bases short, with 8 bases between. CDR3 size: 12 residues. The CDR3 spells CAWSDNYYGYTF. The sequenced part of the CDR3 DNA is TGTGCCTGGAGCGACAACTACTATGGC.

There are many counts of this clone. Relative to the germline gene, one junction end is altered; a read error may explain this. The CDR3 end lies 3 residues beyond the end of the read and is filled in from the germline J gene. The rearrangement uses TRBV4-2 and TRBJ2-5, with 9 bases fitting TRBD2. This CDR3 contains 16 residues. Germline V CDR1 and CDR2: LGHNA, YNFKEQ. CDR3 DNA (partial): TGCGCCAGCAGCCAAGATCGGGGTAGCGGGAGCGAGACC. This sequence encodes CASSQDRGSGSET. The whole CDR3 protein is CASSQDRGSGSETQYF.

This clone was counted many times. The observed sequence ends 3 residues before the CDR3 terminus, with the missing tail filled in from the germline J gene. The chain uses TRBV10-1 and TRBJ2-1; 9 bases map to TRBD2. This CDR3 region has 15 residues. Unmatched junction bases numbered 6, after V lost 3 bases and J lost 6 bases. CDR1 is WNHNN, CDR2 SYGVQD, per germline (reference sequence). CDR3 bases read: TGCGCCAGCAGTGAATGGCGGGAGGGCCGCAATGAG. Its translation: CASSEWREGRNE. The full CDR3 reads CASSEWREGRNEQFF.

This clone was seen repeatedly, ten times or more. The read stops 3 residues short of the end of the CDR3; the missing end is completed from the germline J gene. V gene TRBV20-1 combines with J gene TRBJ1-3; D uncertain. V lost 0 bases to trimming and J lost 2 bases, with 11 bases between them. The germline gives CDR1 DFQATT, CDR2 SNEGSKA (reference sequence). CDR3 length: 15 amino acids. CDR3 region: CSARDSARAGNTIYF. The covered CDR3 bases are TGCAGTGCTAGAGATTCAGCCCGGGCTGGAAACACC.

The table lists this clone with many counts. The read ends 3 residues early relative to the CDR3; the germline J gene fills the gap. The chain recombines TRBV9 with TRBJ2-2; TRBD2 matches at 7 bases. The CDR3 is made up of 16 amino acids. CDR1 is SGDLS, CDR2 YYNGEE, per germline. The trim removed 3 bases at V and 5 bases at J, leaving 10 bases unmatched. The CDR3 loop reads CASSASTGTTTGELFF. The CDR3 DNA, read in part, is TGTGCCAGCAGCGCGTCCACGGGGACTACGACCGGGGAG.

This clone has ten or more counts. Germline and junction disagree at one end, which may indicate a read error. The missing CDR3 end, 3 residues past where the read stops, is filled in from the germline J gene. The rearrangement joins TRBV7-7 to TRBJ2-6; the match to TRBD2 covers 9 bases. Germline CDR1 is SSHAT and CDR2 is FNYEAQ (reference sequence). The CDR3 has 18 residues. The sequenced CDR3 bases are TGTGCTAGCAGCTTAGGTGCGGGAGGGCCTGCTGGGGCCAACGTC. Its translation is CASSLGAGGPAGANV. The entire CDR3 protein is CASSLGAGGPAGANVLTF.

This clone was observed at least ten times. The CDR3 extends 3 residues past the end of the read, so its final part is completed from the germline J gene. The chain is built from TRBV14 and TRBJ2-2; a weak D match, TRBD1 (5 bases). CDR3 size: 16 residues. Germline V lookup: CDR1 SGHDN, CDR2 FVKESK. Trimming cost V 1 base and J 0 bases, with 9 bases left between them. The sequenced CDR3 bases are TGTGCCAGCAGCCAAGTTGCCAGGGCGAACACCGGGGAG. Amino acids: CASSQVARANTGE. The CDR3 reads in full as CASSQVARANTGELFF.

This clone was detected ten times or more. The read stops 3 residues short of the end of the CDR3; the missing end is completed from the germline J gene. This rearrangement joins TRBV7-9 to TRBJ2-7; D call uncertain. The CDR3 runs to 13 residues. Germline V gene data show CDR1 as SEHNR and CDR2 as FQNEAQ (reference sequence). V lost 2 bases, J lost 3 bases, and 8 bases lay in between. The DNA read from the CDR3 is TGTGCCAGCAGCTTACTCAACAACTACGAG. It translates to CASSLLNNYE. The entire CDR3 protein is CASSLLNNYEQYF.

This clone has ten or more counts. Read sequence stops 3 residues before the CDR3 end, and the germline J gene provides the missing end. The J gene is TRBJ2-1, the V gene TRBV6-2 or TRBV6-3; possibly TRBD2 for D (7 bases). Between the trimmed V and J ends, which lost 10 bases and 3 bases, there was a span of 19 bases. Germline CDR1 MNHEY, CDR2 SVGEGT. The CDR3 has 15 residues. The CDR3 sequence: CATTKRGGFYNEQFF. The CDR3 DNA, read in part, is TGTGCCACCACAAAACGCGGGGGCTTCTACAATGAG.

Ten or more counts support this clone. The read terminates 3 residues before the CDR3 end, so the remaining end is supplied by the germline J gene. This sequence joins TRBV5-1 and TRBJ1-6, with D possibly matching TRBD1 (6 bases). V lost 0 bases to trimming and J lost 10 bases, with 17 bases between them. The CDR3 runs 16 residues. Germline assignment: CDR1 SGHRS and CDR2 YFSETQ. The CDR3 bases that were read are TGCGCCAGCAGCTTGGAAGGGCAGGGGTTTGGGTCACCC. Protein sequence: CASSLEGQGFGSP. The complete CDR3 sequence is CASSLEGQGFGSPLHF. The variable domain in full, completed from reference TRBV5-1 and TRBJ1-6, reads KAGVTQTPRYLIKTRGQQVTLSCSPISGHRSVSWYQQTPGQGLQFLFEYFSETQRNKGNFPGRFSGRQFSNSRSEMNVSTLELGDSALYLCASSLEGQGFGSPLHFGNGTRLTVT.